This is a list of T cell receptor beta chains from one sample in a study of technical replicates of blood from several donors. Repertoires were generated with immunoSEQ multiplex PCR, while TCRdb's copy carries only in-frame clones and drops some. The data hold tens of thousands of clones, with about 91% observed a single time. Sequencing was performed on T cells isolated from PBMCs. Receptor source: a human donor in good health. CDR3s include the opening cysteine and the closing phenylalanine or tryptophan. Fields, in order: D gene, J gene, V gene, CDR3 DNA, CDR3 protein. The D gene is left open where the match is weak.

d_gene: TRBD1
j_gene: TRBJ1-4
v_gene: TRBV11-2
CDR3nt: TGTGCCAGCAGCCGCAGGGGGCCGGCAGCCCACAATGAAAAACTGTTTTTT
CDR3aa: CASSRRGPAAHNEKLFF

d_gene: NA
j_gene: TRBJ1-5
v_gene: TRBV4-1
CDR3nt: TGCGCCAGCAGCCAAATAAACATGGTGGGCAATCAGCCCCAGCATTTT
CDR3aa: CASSQINMVGNQPQHF

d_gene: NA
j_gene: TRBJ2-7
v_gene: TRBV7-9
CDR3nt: TGTGCCAGCACGCGGGACAGCTATTACGAGCAGTACTTC
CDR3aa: CASTRDSYYEQYF

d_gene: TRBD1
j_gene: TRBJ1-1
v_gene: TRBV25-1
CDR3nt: TGTGCCAGCAGTGACGACCGACAGGGTCCCACTGAAGCTTTCTTT
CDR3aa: CASSDDRQGPTEAFF

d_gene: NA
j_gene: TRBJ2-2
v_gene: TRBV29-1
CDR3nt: TGCAGCGTTTATGGTTGGGGCAGGGGATCAACGAACACCGGGGAGCTGTTTTTT
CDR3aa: CSVYGWGRGSTNTGELFF

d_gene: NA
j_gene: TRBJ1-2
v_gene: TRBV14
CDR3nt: TGTGCCAGCAGCCAACAGAGGGGAGGCTATGGCTACACCTTC
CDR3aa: CASSQQRGGYGYTF

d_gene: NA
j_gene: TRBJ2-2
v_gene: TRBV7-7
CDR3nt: TGTGCTAGCAGCCGTACAGGGAGCACCGGGGAGCTGTTTTTT
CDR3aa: CASSRTGSTGELFF

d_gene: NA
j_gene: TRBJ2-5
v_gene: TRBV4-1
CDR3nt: TGCGCCAGCAGCCAGGGTCTAACAGACGGGACCCAGTACTTC
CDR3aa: CASSQGLTDGTQYF

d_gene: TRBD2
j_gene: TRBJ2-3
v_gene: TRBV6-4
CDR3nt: TGTGCCAGCAGCGGGACTACCACAGATACGCAGTATTTT
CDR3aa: CASSGTTTDTQYF

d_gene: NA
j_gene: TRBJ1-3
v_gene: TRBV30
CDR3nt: TGTGCCTGGAGTATTACAAGAAACACCATATATTTT
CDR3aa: CAWSITRNTIYF

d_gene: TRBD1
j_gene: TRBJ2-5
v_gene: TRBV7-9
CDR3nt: TGTGCCAGCAGCCTGCGGACAGGGGCAAGTGCGACCCAGTACTTC
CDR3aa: CASSLRTGASATQYF

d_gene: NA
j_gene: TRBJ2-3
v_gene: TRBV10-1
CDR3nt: TGCGCCAGCAGTGAAGGCGGCGGCCGAGCAGATACGCAGTATTTT
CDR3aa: CASSEGGGRADTQYF

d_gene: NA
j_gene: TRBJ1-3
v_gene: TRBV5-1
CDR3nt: TGCGCCAGCAGCCCCAGCGCTTTGCGTGCCCTTTCTTCTGGAAACACCATATATTTT
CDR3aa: CASSPSALRALSSGNTIYF

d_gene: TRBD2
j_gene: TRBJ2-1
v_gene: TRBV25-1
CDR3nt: TGTGCCAGCAGTGATGGTAGCGGGAGCTACAATGAGCAGTTCTTC
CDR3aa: CASSDGSGSYNEQFF

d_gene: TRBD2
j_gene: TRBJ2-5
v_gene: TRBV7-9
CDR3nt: TGTGCCAGCAGCTCTCCCGTCGGTAGCGGGGAACAAGAGACCCAGTACTTC
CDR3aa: CASSSPVGSGEQETQYF

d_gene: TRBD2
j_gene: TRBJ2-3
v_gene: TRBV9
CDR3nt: TGTGCCAGCAGCGTAGGGGGACTAGCCACAGATACGCAGTATTTT
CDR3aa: CASSVGGLATDTQYF

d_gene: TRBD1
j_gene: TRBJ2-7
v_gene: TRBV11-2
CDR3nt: TGTGCCAGCAGCCCACAGGGGCCCAACTACGAGCAGTACTTC
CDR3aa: CASSPQGPNYEQYF

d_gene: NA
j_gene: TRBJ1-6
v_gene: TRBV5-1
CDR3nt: TGCGCCAGCCGACAGGTGCTTGATTCACCCCTCCACTTT
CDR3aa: CASRQVLDSPLHF

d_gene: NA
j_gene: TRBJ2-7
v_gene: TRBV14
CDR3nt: TGTGCCAGCAGTCCGTTGAGGGCCCACGAGCAGTACTTC
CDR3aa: CASSPLRAHEQYF

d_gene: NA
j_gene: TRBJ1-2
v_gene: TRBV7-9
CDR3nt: TGTGCCAGCACCGCCGGGGGTGGCTACACCTTC
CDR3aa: CASTAGGGYTF

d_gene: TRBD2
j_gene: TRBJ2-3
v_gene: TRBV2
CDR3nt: TGTGCCAGCAGAGTGACTAGCGGGGGGGCAGATACGCAGTATTTT
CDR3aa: CASRVTSGGADTQYF

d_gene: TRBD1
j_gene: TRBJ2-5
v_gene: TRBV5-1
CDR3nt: TGCGCCACTGGACAGGGAGGAGGTGGGGCCCAGTACTTC
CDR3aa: CATGQGGGGAQYF